Following are 12 T cell receptor beta chains from one sample sequenced in a study of human T cells and chemical hapten exposure. Time point reported: pre-sensitization, week 0. Treatment in this sample: therapeutic diphenylcyclopropenone sensitization with weekly scalp DPC. TCRdb used MiXCR to reprocess the RACE reads, holding one entry per CDR3 protein. The sample holds about 300,000 distinct CDR3 sequences, 5.5% seen once. Sample: whole blood, taken in connection with sensitization to the hapten diphenylcyclopropenone (DPC). These receptors were obtained from a woman between 18 and 29 years old with alopecia areata. Some clones in this sample may be carry-over from other donors' samples.

This clonotype was detected a few times. The chain recombines TRBV7-2 with TRBJ2-7, with a tentative D call TRBD1 (5 bases). In germline, CDR1 is SGHTA, CDR2 FQGNSA. V shed 1 base and J shed 2 bases, with 12 bases lying between them. CDR3 length equals 15 residues. The CDR3 is CASSLGGQGTYEQYF. The DNA of the CDR3 is TGTGCCAGCAGCTTAGGGGGTCAGGGAACCTACGAGCAGTACTTC.

This clonotype showed up just a few times. This chain links TRBV29-1 with TRBJ2-3, with 9 bases matching TRBD2. V lost 6 bases to trimming and J lost 0 bases; unmatched junction nucleotides: 10. The CDR3 sequence is 16 residues long. Germline CDR1 SQVTM, CDR2 ANQGSEA. CDR3 nucleotides: TGCAGCGTCTTCGGCCTAGCGGGGTATAGCACAGATACGCAGTATTTT. Translating gives CSVFGLAGYSTDTQYF.

V is TRBV12-3 or TRBV12-4 and J is TRBJ2-1, with D possibly being TRBD1 (6 bases). The V end was cut by 4 bases, the J end by 6 bases, with 7 bases between. The CDR3 loop spans 12 amino acids. The CDR3 DNA sequence: TGTGCCAGCAGTTGGGGGCCCAATGAGCAGTTCTTC. Translation gives CASSWGPNEQFF.

This chain uses TRBV5-6 with TRBJ2-3; D may be TRBD1 (5 bases). Deletions cut 4 bases from V and 0 bases from J, with 12 bases between. Per the germline V gene, CDR1 is SGHDT and CDR2 is YYEEEE. This CDR3 comprises 15 residues. The CDR3 sequence is CASSPRAGSTDTQYF. The CDR3 region has the DNA TGTGCCAGCAGCCCCAGGGCCGGCAGCACAGATACGCAGTATTTT. The variable domain in full, completed from reference TRBV5-6 and TRBJ2-3, reads DAGVTQSPTHLIKTRGQQVTLRCSPKSGHDTVSWYQQALGQGPQFIFQYYEEEERQRGNFPDRFSGHQFPNYSSELNVNALLLGDSALYLCASSPRAGSTDTQYFGPGTRLTVL.

This clonotype was observed a handful of times. The gene calls are TRBV6-5 and TRBJ1-2, with a weak D call TRBD1 (5 bases). CDR1 and CDR2 (germline): MNHEY, SVGAGI. The CDR3 totals 15 residues. Deletions cut 4 bases from V and 1 base from J, with 13 bases between. In nucleotides, the CDR3 is TGTGCCAGCAGTTCCGACGGGACCCTTAACTATGGCTACACCTTC. Encoded protein: CASSSDGTLNYGYTF.

This clonotype has only a few counts. The V gene is TRBV7-2, the J gene TRBJ1-2, with TRBD1 as a possible D gene (5 bases). Trimming stripped 6 bases from V and 1 base from J, with 18 bases between. This CDR3 has 16 residues. CDR1 SGHTA and CDR2 FQGNSA come from the germline V gene. The chain's CDR3 is CASSFTGGSVNYGYTF. The CDR3 region has the DNA TGTGCCAGCAGTTTTACGGGGGGTTCGGTTAACTATGGCTACACCTTC.

In this sample, this clonotype turned up a few times. The rearrangement uses TRBV11-3 and TRBJ2-3; D remains unclear. Trimming pared 5 bases from V and 1 base from J, leaving 19 bases between. CDR3 length equals 17 residues. CDR1 and CDR2 from the germline V gene are SGHNT and YENEEA. CDR3 amino acids: CASSPRVTGGGTDTQYF. For the CDR3, the DNA is TGTGCCAGCAGCCCCCGGGTGACGGGCGGCGGCACAGATACGCAGTATTTT.

This clonotype was detected many times. The rearrangement links TRBV4-3 to TRBJ1-1, with D possibly matching TRBD1 (5 bases). The V end was cut by 0 bases, the J end by 0 bases, with 8 bases between. The CDR3 length is 15 residues. The V gene's germline CDR1 is LGHNA and CDR2 YSLEER. CDR3 nucleotides: TGCGCCAGCAGCCAAGAGGGACGGCTGAACACTGAAGCTTTCTTT. This encodes CASSQEGRLNTEAFF.

This clonotype was detected only a few times. The chain recombines TRBV5-1 with TRBJ1-1, with D unresolved. The CDR3 has 13 residues. V shed 0 bases and J shed 7 bases, with 10 bases lying between them. The germline gives CDR1 SGHRS, CDR2 YFSETQ. The CDR3 bases are TGCGCCAGCAGCTTGGAAGCAGGCAGTGAAGCTTTCTTT. The encoded protein is CASSLEAGSEAFF.

The gene calls are TRBV6-5 and TRBJ1-3; a weak D match, TRBD1 (5 bases). The ends were cut back, 5 bases at V and 0 bases at J, with 11 bases in the middle. Germline CDR1 MNHEY, CDR2 SVGAGI. This CDR3 is built from 15 residues. The chain's CDR3 is CASSIRQHSGNTIYF. The CDR3 DNA reads as TGTGCCAGCAGTATAAGACAGCACTCTGGAAACACCATATATTTT.

A few counts support this clonotype. The V gene is TRBV10-3, the J gene TRBJ1-1; D ambiguous. Looked up from germline, CDR1 is ENHRY and CDR2 is SYGVKD. The germline V and J ends were trimmed by 6 bases and 2 bases, with 13 bases remaining between them. This CDR3 has 14 residues. This CDR3 reads CAIRAGVLNTEAFF. The DNA for the CDR3 is TGTGCCATCAGGGCCGGAGTACTCAACACTGAAGCTTTCTTT.

This sequence joins TRBV6-6 and TRBJ1-5; 7 bases fit TRBD1. The trim removed 6 bases at V and 6 bases at J, leaving 8 bases unmatched. CDR3 length equals 14 residues. The germline V gene encodes CDR1 MNHNY and CDR2 SVGAGI (reference sequence). DNA for the CDR3: TGTGCCAGCAGGTTGGACAGGCAGGGTCAGCCCCAGCATTTT. Protein: CASRLDRQGQPQHF.